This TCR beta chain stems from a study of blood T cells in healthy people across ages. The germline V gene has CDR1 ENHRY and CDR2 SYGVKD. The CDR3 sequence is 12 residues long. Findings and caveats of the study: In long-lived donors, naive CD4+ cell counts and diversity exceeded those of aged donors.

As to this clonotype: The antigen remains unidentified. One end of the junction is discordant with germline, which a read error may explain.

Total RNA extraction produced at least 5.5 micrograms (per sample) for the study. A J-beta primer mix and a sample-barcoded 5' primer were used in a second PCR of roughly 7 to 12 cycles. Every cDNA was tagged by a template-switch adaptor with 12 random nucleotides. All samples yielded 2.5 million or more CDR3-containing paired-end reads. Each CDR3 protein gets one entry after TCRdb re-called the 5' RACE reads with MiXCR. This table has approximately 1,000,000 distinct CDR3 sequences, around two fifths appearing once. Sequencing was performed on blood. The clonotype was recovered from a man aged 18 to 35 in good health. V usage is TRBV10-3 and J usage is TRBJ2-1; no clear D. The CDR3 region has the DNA TGTGTCATCAGTGAGTCTCGAGTAAAGCAGTTCTTC. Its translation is CVISESRVKQFF.